This T cell receptor (beta chain) originates from a study of neurological immune-mediated disorders. Noted time point: longitudinal time-point 1 (baseline). PBMCs stored at -80 C, 2 million in total, were the source of the unsorted libraries. TCRdb analysed the 5' RACE reads with MiXCR anew, one entry per CDR3 protein. The data show tens of thousands of distinct CDR3 sequences, about 10% seen once. This clonotype was seen at least ten times. Material: PBMCs. This receptor was obtained from a male donor with HTLV-1-associated myelopathy (HAM/TSP).

The CDR3 sequence is CSASLSGQGHQPQHF. For the CDR3, the DNA is TGCAGTGCTAGCCTCTCCGGACAGGGGCATCAGCCCCAGCATTTT. The chain combines TRBV20-1 with TRBJ1-5, with 9 nucleotides matching TRBD1. Germline lookup yields CDR1 DFQATT and CDR2 SNEGSKA (reference sequence). With 3 bases clipped from V and 5 bases from J, the junction kept 8 bases outside the gene matches. The CDR3 length is 15 residues.